Below, 24 T cell receptor beta chains from the same sample are listed, as sequenced in a study of T cell clones after liver transplantation (dated by TCRdb to about 2019). The library came from the immunoSEQ multiplex PCR assay. TCRdb mirrors the immuneACCESS table, restricted to in-frame sequences. Some clones are absent from its copies; in checked studies, under half trace to an unresolved V gene, and the reason for the others is unknown. Counted in this sample were roughly 80,000 clones; 83% of them appeared once. Clones ranked in the top ten supply 2.8% of the sample. The sequencing here drew on CD4+ T cells from blood, taken at the 22-month timepoint. These receptors originate from a human patient who received a liver transplant. Some T cells may be donor cells from the graft after a transplant.

V usage is TRBV6-6 and J usage is TRBJ1-5; D is uncertain. CDR3 size: 15 residues. Germline V gene sequence: CDR1 MNHNY, CDR2 SVGAGI (reference sequence). Between the trimmed V and J ends, which lost 0 bases and 5 bases, there was a span of 11 bases. The CDR3 region has the DNA TGTGCCAGCAGTTACTCAGGTAGGGATGATCAGCCCCAGCATTTT. Its protein is CASSYSGRDDQPQHF.

In DNA form, the CDR3 reads TGTGCCAGCTTATCCGGGTCCGAAGAGACCCAGTACTTC. This translates into CASLSGSEETQYF. The chain uses TRBV18 and TRBJ2-5; D gene unclear. The ends were cut back, 7 bases at V and 3 bases at J, with 12 bases in the middle. The CDR3 totals 13 residues. Germline V gives CDR1 KGHSH, CDR2 LQKENI.

The chain couples TRBV6-4 to TRBJ2-7; 10 bases match TRBD2. Germline V gene lookup returns CDR1 MRHNA and CDR2 SNTAGT. The V segment lost 9 bases and the J segment 1 base; nucleotides outside the gene matches: 3. The CDR3 contains 13 residues. The DNA of the CDR3 is TGTGCCAGGAAACTAGCGGGATCCTACGAGCAGTACTTC. Protein: CARKLAGSYEQYF.

The rearrangement joins TRBV9 to TRBJ2-1; TRBD2 agrees at 8 bases. The CDR3 is made up of 15 amino acids. The germline CDR1 and CDR2 sequences are SGDLS and YYNGEE. V was pared by 0 bases and J by 3 bases, with 2 bases of the junction left unmatched. The CDR3: CASSVGRGDYNEQFF. DNA of the CDR3: TGTGCCAGCAGCGTAGGGCGGGGGGACTACAATGAGCAGTTCTTC.

This sequence joins TRBV10-3 and TRBJ2-7; 8 bases align to TRBD2. J gave up 7 bases and V 5 bases, and 10 bases lay outside the gene matches. This CDR3 has 14 residues. The germline CDR1 and CDR2 sequences are ENHRY and SYGVKD. The CDR3 protein is CAISPDLAGGEQYF. The CDR3 region has the DNA TGTGCCATCAGTCCTGACCTCGCGGGGGGTGAGCAGTACTTC.

V and J are TRBV18 and TRBJ2-1, with a tentative D call TRBD1 (5 bases). Trimming took off 3 bases at V and 9 bases at J, with 21 bases between the two ends. This CDR3 contains 16 residues. In germline, CDR1 is KGHSH, CDR2 LQKENI. The chain's CDR3 is CASSPALDSREGEQFF. CDR3 in DNA: TGTGCCAGCTCACCGGCTCTCGACAGCAGAGAAGGTGAGCAGTTCTTC.

This clone was detected only once. This chain connects TRBV21-1 to TRBJ2-1; no DNA check was done on the table's D call, TRBD1. TRBV21-1 is a pseudogene. The CDR3 has 15 amino acids. The CDR3 sequence: CASSNYGREVNEQFF. In nucleotides, the CDR3 is TGTGCCAGCAGCAACTACGGCAGGGAAGTCAATGAGCAGTTCTTC.

This sequence joins TRBV18 and TRBJ2-2; 8 bases are shared with TRBD2. The CDR3 runs 16 residues. The J segment lost 5 bases and the V segment lost 4 bases, leaving 9 bases of the junction unmatched. Germline V gene sequence: CDR1 KGHSH, CDR2 LQKENI. The CDR3 reads CASSRLREGPTGELFF. The CDR3 nucleotides are TGTGCCAGCTCACGATTACGGGAGGGCCCGACCGGGGAGCTGTTTTTT. The complete variable domain, with remaining parts taken from reference TRBV18 and TRBJ2-2, reads NAGVMQNPRHLVRRRGQEARLRCSPMKGHSHVYWYRQLPEEGLKFMVYLQKENIIDESGMPKERFSAEFPKEGPSILRIQQVVRGDSAAYFCASSRLREGPTGELFFGEGSRLTVL.

The chain employs TRBV9 and TRBJ1-2; 8 bases line up with TRBD1. Germline CDR1 reads SGDLS; CDR2 reads YYNGEE. V dropped 3 bases and J dropped 4; count of bases not matched to a gene: 11. The CDR3 is 16 amino acids. The CDR3 DNA is TGTGCCAGCAGCGCCCGAAGAGGACAGGGTGCCTATGGCTACACCTTC. Its translation is CASSARRGQGAYGYTF.

This chain links TRBV2 with TRBJ1-6; D gene unclear. The V gene lost 9 bases and the J gene lost 1 base, with 13 bases spanning the gap. Per germline, CDR1 SNHLY and CDR2 FYNNEI. The CDR3 has 15 amino acids. In DNA, the CDR3 is TGTGCCAGTTTCCAGGCCGCATCCTATAATTCACCCCTCCACTTT. This sequence encodes CASFQAASYNSPLHF.

This clone was detected only once. The chain recombines TRBV27 with TRBJ1-1; TRBD1 might be the D (6 bases). Germline V CDR1 and CDR2: MNHEY, SMNVEV (reference sequence). Trimming took 9 bases from V and 4 from J, leaving 18 bases between them. The CDR3 is 14 residues long. This CDR3 reads CASLATGLVTEAFF. Here the CDR3 DNA reads TGTGCCAGTCTAGCCACAGGGCTTGTCACTGAAGCTTTCTTT.

The chain employs TRBV7-2 and TRBJ1-2; D may be TRBD1 (6 bases). The V gene's germline CDR1 is SGHTA and CDR2 FQGNSA. The CDR3 spans 14 residues. V shed 5 bases and J shed 8 bases, with 18 bases lying between them. This CDR3 is CASSPASGTIGYTF. CDR3 coding DNA: TGTGCCAGCAGCCCCGCCTCCGGGACAATCGGCTACACCTTC.

CDR3 DNA sequence: TGCAGCTCCGCACGGGGGCAGGGCTATGGCTACACCTTC. Translation gives CSSARGQGYGYTF. This chain uses TRBV29-1 with TRBJ1-2, with a possible D match to TRBD1 (6 bases). CDR1 is SQVTM and CDR2 is ANQGSEA in the germline V gene. V was shortened by 8 bases and J by 4 bases, with 17 bases between the two germline ends. The CDR3 consists of 13 residues.

The V gene is TRBV5-1, the J gene TRBJ2-5; TRBD2 matches 10 bases. This CDR3 has 16 residues. Germline V gives CDR1 SGHRS, CDR2 YFSETQ. Trimming removed 3 bases from V and 5 bases from J; junction bases left unmatched: 10. The CDR3 loop reads CASSSPPSGGAETQYF. The DNA for the CDR3 is TGCGCCAGCAGCTCTCCCCCCAGCGGGGGGGCCGAGACCCAGTACTTC.

V usage is TRBV2 and J usage is TRBJ2-4; 11 bases fit TRBD1. Germline lookup yields CDR1 SNHLY and CDR2 FYNNEI. This CDR3 is built from 15 residues. Unmatched junction bases numbered 8, after V lost 6 bases and J lost 7 bases. The CDR3 sequence is CASSSGQGARNIQYF. The CDR3 coding sequence is TGTGCCAGCAGCTCCGGACAGGGGGCAAGGAACATTCAGTACTTC.

This chain joins TRBV18 and TRBJ2-5; no reliable D call. V was shortened by 5 bases and J by 3 bases, with 10 bases between the two germline ends. CDR1 KGHSH and CDR2 LQKENI come from the germline V gene. This CDR3 contains 13 residues. The CDR3 spells CASSIAVEETQYF. CDR3 bases: TGTGCCAGCTCAATTGCGGTCGAAGAGACCCAGTACTTC.

The V and J genes are TRBV9 and TRBJ1-3; D call uncertain. Germline V gene sequence: CDR1 SGDLS, CDR2 YYNGEE. The CDR3 runs 18 residues. Trimming cost V 0 bases and J 0 bases, with 16 bases left between them. CDR3 bases: TGTGCCAGCAGCGTAGGTGATGGTGCCCATAGCTCTGGAAACACCATATATTTT. Amino acid sequence: CASSVGDGAHSSGNTIYF. The entire variable domain, with the rest obtained from reference TRBV9 and TRBJ1-3, is as follows: DSGVTQTPKHLITATGQRVTLRCSPRSGDLSVYWYQQSLDQGLQFLIQYYNGEERAKGNILERFSAQQFPDLHSELNLSSLELGDSALYFCASSVGDGAHSSGNTIYFGEGSWLTVV.

The rearrangement links TRBV2 to TRBJ2-7, with 10 bases matching TRBD1. This CDR3 has 13 residues. The germline V gene has CDR1 SNHLY and CDR2 FYNNEI. The J segment lost 3 bases and the V segment lost 6 bases, leaving 2 bases of the junction unmatched. CDR3 sequence reads: CASSGQGVYEQYF. CDR3 nucleotide sequence: TGTGCCAGCAGCGGACAGGGGGTCTACGAGCAGTACTTC.

This chain links TRBV7-2 with TRBJ1-1, with D perhaps matching TRBD1 (5 bases). The germline gives CDR1 SGHTA, CDR2 FQGNSA. V was pared by 5 bases and J by 5 bases, with 18 bases between. The CDR3 is 15 amino acids. The CDR3 DNA follows: TGTGCCAGCAGCAAGTGGGACGATCCCGGAACTGAAGCTTTCTTT. Protein: CASSKWDDPGTEAFF.

V gene TRBV7-2 combines with J gene TRBJ2-2; D is ambiguous. Trimming removed 2 bases at V and 2 bases at J, with 6 bases between. The CDR3 runs 14 residues. In germline, CDR1 is SGHTA, CDR2 FQGNSA. The chain's CDR3 is CASSLIHNTGELFF. CDR3 nucleotide sequence: TGTGCCAGCAGCTTAATACATAACACCGGGGAGCTGTTTTTT.

V usage is TRBV9 and J usage is TRBJ1-2, with D possibly TRBD1 on 5 matching bases. The V end lost 0 bases, the J end lost 0 bases, and 9 bases lay between the germline ends. Germline V gives CDR1 SGDLS, CDR2 YYNGEE. This CDR3 is 15 amino acids long. Written as DNA, the CDR3 is TGTGCCAGCAGCGTAGCAGGGAGCGCTAACTATGGCTACACCTTC. Translated: CASSVAGSANYGYTF.

The chain links TRBV7-2 to TRBJ2-2; 9 bases match TRBD1. Per germline, CDR1 SGHTA and CDR2 FQGNSA. V lost 6 bases and J lost 3; bases outside the gene matches: 5. This CDR3 spans 15 amino acids. CDR3 DNA sequence: TGTGCCAGCAGGATACAGGGGGCGCACACCGGGGAGCTGTTTTTT. Its protein is CASRIQGAHTGELFF.

The V gene is TRBV23-1, the J gene TRBJ1-6, with 12 bases identical to TRBD1. TRBV23-1 is an open reading frame, and its role is uncertain. J gave up 3 bases and V 3 bases, and 6 bases lay outside the gene matches. The CDR3 extends over 18 amino acids. The CDR3 nucleotides read TGCGCCAGCAGTCATCCGGGACAGGGGGCAGACTATAATTCACCCCTCCACTTT. Protein sequence: CASSHPGQGADYNSPLHF.

The chain has TRBV15 and TRBJ2-5; D is possibly TRBD2 (6 bases). V lost 5 bases, J lost 1 base, and 11 bases lay in between. Per germline, CDR1 LNHNV and CDR2 YYDKDF (reference sequence). This CDR3 region has 14 residues. CDR3 in amino acids: CATSGGVSQETQYF. Written as DNA, the CDR3 is TGTGCCACCAGCGGAGGGGTCTCCCAAGAGACCCAGTACTTC.